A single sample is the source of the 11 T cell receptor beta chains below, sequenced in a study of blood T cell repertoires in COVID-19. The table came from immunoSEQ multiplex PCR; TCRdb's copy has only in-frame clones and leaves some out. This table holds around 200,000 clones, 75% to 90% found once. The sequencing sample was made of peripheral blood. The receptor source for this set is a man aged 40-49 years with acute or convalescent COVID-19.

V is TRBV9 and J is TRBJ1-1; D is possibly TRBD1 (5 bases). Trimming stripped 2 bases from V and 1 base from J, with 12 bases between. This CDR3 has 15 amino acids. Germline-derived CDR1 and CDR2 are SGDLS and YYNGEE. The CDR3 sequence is CASSVGGAGNTEAFF. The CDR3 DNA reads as TGTGCCAGCAGCGTGGGGGGAGCGGGGAACACTGAAGCTTTCTTT.

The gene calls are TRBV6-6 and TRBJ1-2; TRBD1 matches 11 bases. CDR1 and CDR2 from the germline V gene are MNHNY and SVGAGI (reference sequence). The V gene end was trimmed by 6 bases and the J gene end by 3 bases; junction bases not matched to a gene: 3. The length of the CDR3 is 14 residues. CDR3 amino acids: CASRGQGAYYGYTF. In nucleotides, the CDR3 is TGTGCCAGCAGAGGACAGGGGGCTTACTATGGCTACACCTTC.

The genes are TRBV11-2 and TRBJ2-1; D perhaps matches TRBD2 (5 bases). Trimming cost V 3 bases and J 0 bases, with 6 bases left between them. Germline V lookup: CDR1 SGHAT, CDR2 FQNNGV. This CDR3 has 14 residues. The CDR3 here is CASSFGISYNEQFF. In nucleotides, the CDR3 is TGTGCCAGCAGCTTCGGGATCTCCTACAATGAGCAGTTCTTC.

This chain's CDR3 is CASSLGYSGSGANVLTF. DNA of the CDR3: TGCGCCAGCAGCTTGGGTTATTCGGGCTCTGGGGCCAACGTCCTGACTTTC. V is TRBV5-1 and J is TRBJ2-6, with D hard to call. CDR1 and CDR2 from the germline V gene are SGHRS and YFSETQ. This CDR3 region has 17 residues. V was pared by 0 bases and J by 0 bases, with 10 bases between.

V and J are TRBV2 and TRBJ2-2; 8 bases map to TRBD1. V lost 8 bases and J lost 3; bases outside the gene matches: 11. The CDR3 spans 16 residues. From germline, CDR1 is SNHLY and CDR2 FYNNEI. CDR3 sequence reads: CASYYPGTGDTGELFF. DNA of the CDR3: TGTGCCAGCTACTACCCTGGGACAGGAGACACCGGGGAGCTGTTTTTT.

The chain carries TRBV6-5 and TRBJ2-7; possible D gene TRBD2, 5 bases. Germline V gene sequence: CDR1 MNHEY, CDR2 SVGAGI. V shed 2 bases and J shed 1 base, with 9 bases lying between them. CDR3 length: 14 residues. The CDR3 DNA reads TGTGCCAGCAGTTACGGGGAGACGTCCTACGAGCAGTACTTC. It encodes CASSYGETSYEQYF.

The CDR3 bases are TGCGCCAGCAGCTTGAATTACAGGGCTAACTATGGCTACACCTTC. This codes for CASSLNYRANYGYTF. The V gene is TRBV5-1, the J gene TRBJ1-2; possibly TRBD1 for D (6 bases). V was pared by 1 base and J by 0 bases, with 10 bases between. From germline, CDR1 is SGHRS and CDR2 YFSETQ. The CDR3 runs 15 residues.

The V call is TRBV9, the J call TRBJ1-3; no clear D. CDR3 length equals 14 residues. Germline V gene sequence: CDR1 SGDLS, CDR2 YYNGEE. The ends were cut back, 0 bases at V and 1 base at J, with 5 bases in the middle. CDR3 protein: CASSVGQSGNTIYF. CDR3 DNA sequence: TGTGCCAGCAGCGTAGGACAATCTGGAAACACCATATATTTT.

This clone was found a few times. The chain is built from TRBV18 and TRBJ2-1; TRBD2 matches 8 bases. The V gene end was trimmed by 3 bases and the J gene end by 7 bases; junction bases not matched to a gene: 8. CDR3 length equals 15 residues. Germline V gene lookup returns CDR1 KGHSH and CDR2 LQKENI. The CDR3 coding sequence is TGTGCCAGCTCACCGCTAAGCGGGAGTTTGAATGAGCAGTTCTTC. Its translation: CASSPLSGSLNEQFF. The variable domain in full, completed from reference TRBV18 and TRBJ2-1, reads NAGVMQNPRHLVRRRGQEARLRCSPMKGHSHVYWYRQLPEEGLKFMVYLQKENIIDESGMPKERFSAEFPKEGPSILRIQQVVRGDSAAYFCASSPLSGSLNEQFFGPGTRLTVL.

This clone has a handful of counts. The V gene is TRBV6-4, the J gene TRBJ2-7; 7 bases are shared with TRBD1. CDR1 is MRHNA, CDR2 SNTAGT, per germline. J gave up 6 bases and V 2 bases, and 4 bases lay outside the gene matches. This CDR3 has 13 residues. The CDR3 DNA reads TGTGCCAGCAGTGACCGGCCAGGGGGCGAGCAGTACTTC. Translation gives CASSDRPGGEQYF.

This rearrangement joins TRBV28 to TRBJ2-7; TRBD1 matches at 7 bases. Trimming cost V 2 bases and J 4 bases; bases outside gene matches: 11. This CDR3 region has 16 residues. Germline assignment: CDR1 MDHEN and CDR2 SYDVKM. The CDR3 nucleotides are TGTGCCAGCAGTTTAGGATCGGCAGGGGGTGGGTACGAGCAGTACTTC. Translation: CASSLGSAGGGYEQYF.